This TCR beta chain appears in the sequencing data of a study of blood T cells in healthy people across ages (dated by TCRdb to the mid-2010s). Background on the whole study: Template switching captured roughly one uniquely barcoded TCR beta cDNA molecule per two T cells in model experiments. The study analyzed two additional independent replicas of 1 million unique cDNA reads from the same blood draw for two donors, one aged 18 to 29 and one aged 80 or older. Age-related changes in TCR beta repertoire diversity were measured in the study by deep sequencing normalized with unique cDNA molecular identifiers. The donors were split into four age groups: young (average around 15 years), middle-aged (around 37), aged (more than 55) and long-lived (roughly 77). Donors of different ages were randomly distributed across sequencing lanes to avoid experimental bias. The investigation overall reported the following: Observed TCR beta diversity per million T cells fell roughly linearly with age, and a significant reduction was already apparent by age around 40. Donor CMV infection status was unknown, potentially confounding age-related changes in expanded clonotypes. Total diversity estimates from one million sequenced T cells were considered lower bounds and underestimates. Compared with the aged group, more naive CD4+ T cells, fewer expanded clones and increased TCR diversity were shown by the long-lived group, suggesting age selection. Since profiling was done on bulk unsorted PBMCs, naive and antigen-experienced compartments could not be conclusively compared. Observed TCR beta diversity correlated strongly with the percentage of naive T cells measured by flow cytometry.

The library was made by 5' RACE. The sequencer listed for this sample is Illumina HiSeq 2500. A second PCR of roughly 6 to 12 cycles was run with a J-beta primer mix and a sample-barcoded 5' primer. A template-switch 5' adaptor carrying 12 random nucleotides introduced a unique molecular identifier onto each TCR beta cDNA molecule. Each sample yielded at least 2.5 million CDR3-containing paired-end reads. All of the RNA was converted into first-strand cDNA using the Mint cDNA synthesis kit, with a TRBC-specific oligonucleotide serving as the primer. All cDNA was treated with uracil-DNA glycosylase and then went through a first 18-cycle PCR with the universal primers M1SS and BC2_uni_R. The source study handled its data this way. Each sample was normalized by randomly selecting 1 million high-quality reads, each carrying a distinct molecular identifier. Reads with shared molecular identifiers were discarded instead of being binned into consensus sequences. MiTCR, with a Q25 quality threshold and the strictest error-elimination algorithm, was used for CDR3 identification, clonotype clustering and error correction. Lower-bound total TCR beta diversity was estimated with a nonparametric unseen species model using Euler transformation. TCRdb handled the public reads itself, with Q25 trimming in fastp and clone calling in MiXCR, and kept productive beta chains. Entries are consolidated by CDR3 protein sequence, retaining the most common genes and DNA. The V and J calls and clone size come from TCRdb's table, not from the authors' own analysis. A total of some 1.5 million distinct CDR3 sequences appear in this sample, approximately 42% of them only once. Approximately 4% of the sample comes from the top ten.

Donors were a few dozen systemically healthy Caucasian individuals from Russia aged 6 to 90 years. Approximately 9.7 milliliters of peripheral blood were drawn from each donor into EDTA-treated Vacutainer tubes. Ficoll-Paque density-gradient centrifugation was used to isolate PBMCs, with at least 6.5 million per sample. Total RNA, at least 5.5 micrograms per sample, was extracted from PBMCs with Trizol reagent. Naive CD45RAhigh/CD27high T cell percentages were measured by flow cytometry on a PBMC aliquot from every donor. Unmatched junction bases come to 6, with V trimmed by 3 bases and J by 2 bases. The CDR3 sequence holds 16 residues, the cysteine and phenylalanine included. Only CDR3 DNA is held: 48 bases, read in frame from base 1. For CDR1 and CDR2, the germline V gene (reference sequence) lists LNHNV and YYDKDF. Remarks on this clonotype: The clone's antigen remains unknown. Base qualities are not at hand, and no much larger clone is one base apart.

The clonotype comes from a young woman in good health. Recombination connected TRBV15 to TRBJ2-3; the junction holds 9 bases that match TRBD2. The sequencing sample was made of blood. The CDR3 region: CATSSPLAGNTDTQYF. The DNA sequence follows: TGTGCCACCAGCAGTCCCCTAGCGGGGAACACAGATACGCAGTATTTT.